This T cell receptor (beta chain) is from a study of blood T cell repertoires in COVID-19. Study overall: Acute-phase and convalescent COVID-19 samples originated in the United States, Italy and Spain.

J gave up 5 bases and V 5 bases, and 6 bases lay outside the gene matches. CDR1 SNHLY and CDR2 FYNNEI come from the germline V gene. This CDR3 spans 15 amino acids. Sequenced by immunoSEQ multiplex PCR; TCRdb stores in-frame clones only, minus some. The table shows around 160,000 clones, with approximately 80% occurring only once. The chain carries TRBV2 and TRBJ2-5; 12 positions agree with TRBD2. The sequence came from a human donor with acute or convalescent COVID-19. The donor label of this sample is uncertain. Sequencing was done on a sample of peripheral blood. CDR3 DNA: TGTGCCAGCAGTACCCTAGCGGGGGGGCGGGAGACCCAGTACTTC. This encodes CASSTLAGGRETQYF.